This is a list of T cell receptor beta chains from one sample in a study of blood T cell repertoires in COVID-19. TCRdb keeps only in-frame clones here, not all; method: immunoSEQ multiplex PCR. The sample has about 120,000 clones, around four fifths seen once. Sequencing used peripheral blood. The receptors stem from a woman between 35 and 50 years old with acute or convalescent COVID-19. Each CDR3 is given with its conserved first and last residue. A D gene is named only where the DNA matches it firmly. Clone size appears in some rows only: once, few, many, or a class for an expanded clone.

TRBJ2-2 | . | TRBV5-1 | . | CASSTLPGAGELFF | TGCGCCAGCAGCACCCTGCCGGGAGCAGGGGAGCTGTTTTTT
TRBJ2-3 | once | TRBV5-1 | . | CASSLLPGADTQYF | TGCGCCAGCAGCTTGTTACCAGGGGCAGATACGCAGTATTTT
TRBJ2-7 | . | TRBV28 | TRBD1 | CASSGRTGRKYEQYF | TGTGCCAGCAGTGGGCGGACAGGGAGGAAATACGAGCAGTACTTC
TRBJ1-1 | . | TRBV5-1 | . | CASSLDLGGNTEAFF | TGCGCCAGCAGCTTGGATCTGGGAGGAAACACTGAAGCTTTCTTT
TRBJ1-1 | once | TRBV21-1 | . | CASSKGWTGGGNTEAFF | TGTGCCAGCAGCAAAGGGTGGACAGGTGGGGGGAACACTGAAGCTTTCTTT
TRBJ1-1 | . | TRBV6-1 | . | CASSERSTEAFF | TGTGCCAGCAGTGAACGTAGCACTGAAGCTTTCTTT
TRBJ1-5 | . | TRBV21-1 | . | CASSEQRVNSNQPQHF | TGTGCCAGCAGCGAGCAACGGGTTAATAGCAATCAGCCCCAGCATTTT
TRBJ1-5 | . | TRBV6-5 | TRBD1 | CASTWTGSSNQPQHF | TGTGCCAGCACCTGGACAGGGTCCAGCAATCAGCCCCAGCATTTT
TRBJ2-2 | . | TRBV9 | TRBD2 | CASSVAGGNTGELFF | TGTGCCAGCAGCGTGGCGGGGGGGAACACCGGGGAGCTGTTTTTT
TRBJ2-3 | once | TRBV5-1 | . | CASRVAPQTDTQYF | TGCGCCAGCAGAGTAGCCCCGCAAACAGATACGCAGTATTTT
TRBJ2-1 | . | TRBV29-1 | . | CSGGQFSYNEQFF | TGCAGCGGAGGACAGTTTTCCTACAATGAGCAGTTCTTC
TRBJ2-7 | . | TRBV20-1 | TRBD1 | CSASTGETHEQYF | TGCAGTGCTAGTACAGGGGAAACCCACGAGCAGTACTTC
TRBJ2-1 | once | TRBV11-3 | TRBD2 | CASSLVAGGPGNEQFF | TGTGCCAGCAGCTTAGTGGCGGGGGGGCCTGGGAATGAGCAGTTCTTC
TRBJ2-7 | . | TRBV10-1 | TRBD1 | CASSDSLGGQGRSYEQYF | TGCGCCAGCAGTGACTCTCTAGGGGGCCAGGGAAGGTCCTACGAGCAGTACTTC
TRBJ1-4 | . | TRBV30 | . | CAWSSTGTTNEKLFF | TGTGCCTGGAGTTCCACAGGGACAACTAATGAAAAACTGTTTTTT
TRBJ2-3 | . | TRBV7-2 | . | CASSSTQGSYTDTQYF | TGTGCCAGCAGCTCGACCCAGGGGTCCTACACAGATACGCAGTATTTT
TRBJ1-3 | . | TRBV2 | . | CASSDRGVNTIYF | TGTGCCAGCAGTGACAGGGGAGTGAACACCATATATTTT
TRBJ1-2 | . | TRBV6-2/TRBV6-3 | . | CASSSPGAPGGYGYTF | TGTGCCAGCAGTTCCCCCGGGGCCCCCGGGGGATATGGCTACACCTTC
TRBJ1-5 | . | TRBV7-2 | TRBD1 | CASSLSGTGNQPQHF | TGTGCCAGCAGCTTATCCGGGACAGGGAATCAGCCCCAGCATTTT
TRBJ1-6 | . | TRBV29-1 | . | CSVHISPTGEGINSPLHF | TGCAGCGTCCACATCTCCCCGACCGGTGAGGGTATTAATTCACCCCTCCACTTT
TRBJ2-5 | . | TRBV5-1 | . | CASSTGGGQETQYF | TGCGCCAGCAGCACAGGGGGAGGGCAAGAGACCCAGTACTTC
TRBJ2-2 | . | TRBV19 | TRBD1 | CASRTGYSGTGELFF | TGTGCCAGTCGGACAGGGTACTCGGGCACCGGGGAGCTGTTTTTT
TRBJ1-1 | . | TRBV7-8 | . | CASSLVRNTEAFF | TGTGCCAGCAGCTTAGTTAGAAACACTGAAGCTTTCTTT